The next 26 T cell receptor beta chains were all read from a single sample in a study of blood T cell repertoires in COVID-19. Sequencing used immunoSEQ multiplex PCR; TCRdb keeps in-frame clones, though not all of them. The sample holds over 130,000 clones; approximately 85% are singletons and the top ten take around 3.2%. Specimen: PBMCs or T cells enriched from blood (not recorded which). The receptors here all came from a woman aged 50 to 60 with acute COVID-19.

The rearrangement links TRBV19 to TRBJ2-1, with 10 bases aligning to TRBD2. After removal of 6 bases from V and 4 bases from J, the junction contained 6 bases not matched to a gene. Germline V CDR1 and CDR2: LNHDA, SQIVND (reference sequence). The CDR3 has 15 amino acids. The CDR3 DNA follows: TGTGCCAGTAGCGCAGGGACTAGCGCATACAATGAGCAGTTCTTC. It encodes CASSAGTSAYNEQFF.

This clone was seen once. V and J are TRBV7-9 and TRBJ2-3; 7 bases match TRBD1. CDR3 length: 16 amino acids. Trimming at V came to 6 bases and at J to 0 bases, leaving 9 bases not matched to a gene. The germline V gene has CDR1 SEHNR and CDR2 FQNEAQ (reference sequence). The DNA of the CDR3 is TGTGCCAGCAGACCATATGCAGGGGGAAGCACAGATACGCAGTATTTT. It codes for CASRPYAGGSTDTQYF.

The J gene is TRBJ1-2, the V gene TRBV14; TRBD1 is a possible D gene (6 bases). V was cut by 5 bases and J by 4 bases, with 14 bases left in between. This CDR3 comprises 14 residues. CDR1 SGHDN and CDR2 FVKESK come from the germline V gene. The DNA for the CDR3 is TGTGCCAGCAGCGCATCCTGGACAGCCTATGGCTACACCTTC. This encodes CASSASWTAYGYTF.

The chain links TRBV18 to TRBJ2-7; the match to TRBD2 covers 13 bases. The trim removed 3 bases at V and 7 bases at J, leaving 6 bases unmatched. Germline CDR1 KGHSH, CDR2 LQKENI. This CDR3 is 15 amino acids long. The CDR3 reads CASSPGLAGEGEQYF. The CDR3 coding sequence is TGTGCCAGCTCACCCGGACTAGCGGGAGAGGGTGAGCAGTACTTC.

As for this clone: The junction does not match germline at one end; this may be a read error. The chain recombines TRBV7-7 with TRBJ2-5; maybe TRBD1 (6 bases). This CDR3 is built from 14 residues. The germline V gene encodes CDR1 SSHAT and CDR2 FNYEAQ (reference sequence). The CDR3 spells CASSLAGASETQYF. As DNA, the CDR3 is TGTGCTAGCAGCTTAGCAGGGGCGTCGGAGACCCAGTACTTC.

V and J are TRBV5-1 and TRBJ2-1; 8 bases match TRBD2. Germline CDR1 is SGHRS and CDR2 is YFSETQ. J gave up 5 bases and V 1 base, and 5 bases lay outside the gene matches. This CDR3 is built from 15 residues. The CDR3 nucleotides are TGCGCCAGCAGCTTGTTGACTAGCGCTAACAATGAGCAGTTCTTC. It translates to CASSLLTSANNEQFF.

The chain is built from TRBV7-9 and TRBJ2-2; D is unresolved. Trimming left V 1 base short and J 5 bases short, with 8 bases between. CDR3 length: 14 residues. In germline, CDR1 is SEHNR, CDR2 FQNEAQ (reference sequence). This chain's CDR3 is CASSLVPGTGELFF. The CDR3 DNA follows: TGTGCCAGCAGCTTAGTACCAGGTACCGGGGAGCTGTTTTTT.

This chain uses TRBV28 with TRBJ1-5; no definite D call. V shed 5 bases and J shed 2 bases, with 13 bases lying between them. Germline CDR1 and CDR2: MDHEN and SYDVKM. CDR3 size: 15 residues. CDR3 nucleotide sequence: TGTGCCAGCAGTCCCCCGGGGAGTCGCAATCAGCCCCAGCATTTT. Protein sequence: CASSPPGSRNQPQHF.

This clone was recorded a few times. The V and J genes are TRBV30 and TRBJ2-7, with D maybe TRBD2 (6 bases). This CDR3 contains 13 residues. CDR1 GTSNPN and CDR2 SVGIG come from the germline V gene (reference sequence). Trimming cost V 3 bases and J 2 bases, with 11 bases left between them. CDR3 in amino acids: CAWRSAGTYEQYF. DNA of the CDR3: TGTGCCTGGAGATCCGCGGGAACCTACGAGCAGTACTTC.

The CDR3 loop reads CASSPSLAGAHEQFF. The CDR3 DNA follows: TGTGCCAGCTCACCCTCACTAGCGGGAGCTCATGAGCAGTTCTTC. The gene calls are TRBV18 and TRBJ2-1; TRBD2 matches 11 bases. The junction had 6 bases not matched to a gene; V was cut back by 3 bases and J by 8 bases. This CDR3 has 15 amino acids. Germline V gene sequence: CDR1 KGHSH, CDR2 LQKENI.

V and J are TRBV5-4 and TRBJ2-1; D not certain. Trimming removed 0 bases at V and 9 bases at J, with 16 bases between. This CDR3 has 15 amino acids. The germline V gene encodes CDR1 SGHNT and CDR2 YYREEE (reference sequence). The DNA for the CDR3 is TGTGCCAGCAGCTTGGGGCTAGTCGTAGGCACTGAGCAGTTCTTC. Its protein is CASSLGLVVGTEQFF.

The V and J genes are TRBV5-6 and TRBJ2-1; the match to TRBD2 covers 9 bases. This CDR3 has 15 amino acids. CDR1 is SGHDT, CDR2 YYEEEE, per germline. V was clipped by 5 bases and J by 12 bases; unmatched bases: 15. This CDR3 reads CASSLPDGTSFGQFF. In DNA form, the CDR3 reads TGTGCCAGCAGTTTACCAGATGGGACTAGCTTTGGGCAGTTCTTC.

The chain recombines TRBV6-5 with TRBJ2-7; 11 bases map to TRBD2. V shed 6 bases and J 3 bases; nucleotides not matched to a gene: 4. Germline CDR1 reads MNHEY; CDR2 reads SVGAGI. The CDR3 is 14 residues long. In DNA form, the CDR3 reads TGTGCCAGCAGCGTCACTAGCGGGAGCTACGAGCAGTACTTC. Its translation is CASSVTSGSYEQYF.

This sequence joins TRBV5-4 and TRBJ2-7; 8 positions match TRBD1. J gave up 0 bases and V 3 bases, and 5 bases lay outside the gene matches. Germline V gene lookup returns CDR1 SGHNT and CDR2 YYREEE (reference sequence). This CDR3 contains 15 residues. The CDR3 loop reads CASSSLQGGSYEQYF. In nucleotides, the CDR3 is TGTGCCAGCAGCTCCCTACAGGGGGGCTCCTACGAGCAGTACTTC. The full variable domain, with the rest looked up from reference TRBV5-4 and TRBJ2-7, is ETGVTQSPTHLIKTRGQQVTLRCSSQSGHNTVSWYQQALGQGPQFIFQYYREEENGRGNFPPRFSGLQFPNYSSELNVNALELDDSALYLCASSSLQGGSYEQYFGPGTRLTVT.

The chain links TRBV7-9 to TRBJ1-6; possible D gene TRBD1, 6 bases. Germline loops: CDR1 SEHNR, CDR2 FQNEAQ (reference sequence). The CDR3 totals 15 residues. Trimming left V 3 bases short and J 7 bases short, with 13 bases between. The CDR3 nucleotides read TGTGCCAGCAGCTTGTACCAGGGGCAAAATTCACCCCTCCACTTT. This gives the protein CASSLYQGQNSPLHF.

This sequence joins TRBV3-1 (or the pseudogene TRBV3-2) and TRBJ2-7, with 7 bases fitting TRBD2. V lost 4 bases and J lost 6; bases outside the gene matches: 12. The CDR3 covers 15 residues. The germline CDR1 and CDR2 sequences are LGHDT and YNNKEL (reference sequence). The CDR3 loop is CASSPGYSGAGEQYF. The CDR3 nucleotides are TGTGCCAGCAGCCCAGGTTACAGCGGGGCGGGCGAGCAGTACTTC.

V gene TRBV7-9 combines with J gene TRBJ2-7; a possible D gene is TRBD1 (6 bases). This CDR3 contains 15 residues. Per the germline V gene, CDR1 is SEHNR and CDR2 is FQNEAQ (reference sequence). Trimming took 4 bases from V and 2 from J, leaving 15 bases between them. CDR3 loop: CASSSVAGVPYEQYF. CDR3 nucleotides: TGTGCCAGCAGCTCGGTAGCAGGGGTTCCCTACGAGCAGTACTTC. Full variable domain (rest looked up from reference TRBV7-9 and TRBJ2-7): DTGVSQNPRHKITKRGQNVTFRCDPISEHNRLYWYRQTLGQGPEFLTYFQNEAQLEKSRLLSDRFSAERPKGSFSTLEIQRTEQGDSAMYLCASSSVAGVPYEQYFGPGTRLTVT.

This chain links TRBV2 with TRBJ1-1, with unresolved D. CDR3 length: 12 amino acids. The germline gives CDR1 SNHLY, CDR2 FYNNEI. Trimming removed 5 bases from V and 1 base from J, with 5 bases in between. The CDR3 region has the DNA TGTGCCAGCAGTACAAGGAACACTGAAGCTTTCTTT. Translated, it gives CASSTRNTEAFF.

The rearrangement links TRBV6-5 to TRBJ2-1; D gene unclear. There are 12 residues in the CDR3. V was clipped by 6 bases and J by 9 bases, with 12 bases between them. Germline V gene data show CDR1 as MNHEY and CDR2 as SVGAGI. The CDR3 region is CASSKYWPEQFF. The CDR3 bases are TGTGCCAGCAGCAAATATTGGCCTGAGCAGTTCTTC.

The chain couples TRBV4-3 to TRBJ2-2, with TRBD2 identical over 11 bases. V lost 4 bases to trimming and J lost 0 bases; unmatched junction nucleotides: 7. The CDR3 length is 18 residues. In germline, CDR1 is LGHNA, CDR2 YSLEER. Here the CDR3 DNA reads TGCGCCAGCAGCCCGCTGCCGGGACTAGCGGCGAACACCGGGGAGCTGTTTTTT. Protein product: CASSPLPGLAANTGELFF.

This sequence joins TRBV5-5 and TRBJ1-6, with 7 bases aligning to TRBD1. This CDR3 is built from 16 residues. Germline V lookup: CDR1 SGHKS, CDR2 YYEKEE (reference sequence). V lost 0 bases to trimming and J lost 4 bases; unmatched junction nucleotides: 4. The CDR3 bases are TGTGCCAGCAGCTTGGCCCAGGGACAGTATAATTCACCCCTCCACTTT. This encodes CASSLAQGQYNSPLHF.

The J gene is TRBJ1-2, the V gene TRBV4-1, with 7 bases identical to TRBD1. This CDR3 region has 16 residues. V was clipped by 5 bases and J by 8 bases; unmatched bases: 17. Germline CDR1 reads MGHRA; CDR2 reads YSYEKL. CDR3 bases: TGCGCCAGCAGCAGTCCGGGACAGCCTCTCGGGCGCGGCTACACCTTC. This encodes CASSSPGQPLGRGYTF.

The chain uses TRBV24-1 and TRBJ2-3, with 11 positions matching TRBD2. CDR1 is KGHDR, CDR2 SFDVKD, per germline. This CDR3 has 15 residues. V lost 4 bases to trimming and J lost 3 bases; unmatched junction nucleotides: 2. CDR3 protein: CATSDPSGRTDTQYF. The CDR3 coding sequence is TGTGCCACCAGTGACCCTAGCGGGAGGACAGATACGCAGTATTTT.

The V and J genes are TRBV29-1 and TRBJ2-7, with 7 bases aligning to TRBD1. Germline V gene data show CDR1 as SQVTM and CDR2 as ANQGSEA. The CDR3 loop spans 14 amino acids. V lost 4 bases and J lost 1; bases outside the gene matches: 7. CDR3 amino acids: CSVGDRVFSYEQYF. The CDR3 DNA is TGCAGCGTTGGAGACAGGGTCTTTTCCTACGAGCAGTACTTC.

The chain joins TRBV7-8 to TRBJ2-5; no reliable D call. The CDR3 is made up of 15 amino acids. The germline CDR1 and CDR2 sequences are SGHVS and FQNEAQ. Trimming stripped 3 bases from V and 2 bases from J, with 13 bases between. CDR3 sequence: CASSFHSNPQETQYF. CDR3 bases: TGTGCCAGCAGCTTCCACAGTAACCCTCAAGAGACCCAGTACTTC. The full variable domain, with the rest looked up from reference TRBV7-8 and TRBJ2-5, is GAGVSQSPRYKVAKRGQDVALRCDPISGHVSLFWYQQALGQGPEFLTYFQNEAQLDKSGLPSDRFFAERPEGSVSTLKIQRTQQEDSAVYLCASSFHSNPQETQYFGPGTRLLVL.

The chain carries TRBV27 and TRBJ1-1; TRBD1 matches at 8 bases. The CDR3 spans 15 residues. V was pared by 3 bases and J by 3 bases, with 6 bases of the junction left unmatched. Germline V gene data show CDR1 as MNHEY and CDR2 as SMNVEV (reference sequence). The CDR3 DNA follows: TGTGCCAGCAGTTTCCGGACAGGGAGCCACACTGAAGCTTTCTTT. Its protein is CASSFRTGSHTEAFF.